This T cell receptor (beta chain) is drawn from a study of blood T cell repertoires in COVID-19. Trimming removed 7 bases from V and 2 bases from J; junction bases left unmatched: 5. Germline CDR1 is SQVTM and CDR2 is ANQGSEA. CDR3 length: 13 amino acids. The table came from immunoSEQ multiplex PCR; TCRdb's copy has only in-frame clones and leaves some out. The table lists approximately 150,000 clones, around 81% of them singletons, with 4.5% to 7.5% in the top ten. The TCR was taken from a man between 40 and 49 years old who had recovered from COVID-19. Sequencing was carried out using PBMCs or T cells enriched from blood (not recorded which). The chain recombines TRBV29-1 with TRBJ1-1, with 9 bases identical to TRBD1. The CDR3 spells CSAWTGANTEAFF. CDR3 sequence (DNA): TGCAGCGCCTGGACAGGGGCAAACACTGAAGCTTTCTTT.